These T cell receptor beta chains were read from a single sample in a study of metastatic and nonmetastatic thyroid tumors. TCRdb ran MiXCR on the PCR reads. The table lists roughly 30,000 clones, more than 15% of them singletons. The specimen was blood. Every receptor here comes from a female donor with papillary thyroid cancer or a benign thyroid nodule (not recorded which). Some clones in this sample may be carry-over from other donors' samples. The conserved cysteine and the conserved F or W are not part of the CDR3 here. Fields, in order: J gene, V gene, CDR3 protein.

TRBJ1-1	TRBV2	ASSETTGQGNTEAF
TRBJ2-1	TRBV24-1	ATASPTSGTVEQF
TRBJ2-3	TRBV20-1	SARAGGWSTDTQY
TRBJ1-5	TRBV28	ASSLSGGNQPQH
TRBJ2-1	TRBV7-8	ASSPSTSGDYNEQF
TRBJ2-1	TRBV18	ASSPPSGRAEGEQF
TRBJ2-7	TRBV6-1	ASSQLYEQY
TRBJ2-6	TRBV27	ASSPLGQGRGGANVLT
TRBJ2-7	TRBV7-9	ASSLGQWGEQY
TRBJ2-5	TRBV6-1	ASRPQGWGETQY
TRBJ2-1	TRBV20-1	SARGLAGGVTEQF
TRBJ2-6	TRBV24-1	ASRTAVSGANVLT
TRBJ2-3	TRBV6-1	ASSLAGSTYTQY
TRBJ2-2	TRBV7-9	ASSSDTGELF
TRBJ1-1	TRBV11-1	ASSRGQLPQVVAEAF
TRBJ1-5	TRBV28	ASRQQGRGNQPQH
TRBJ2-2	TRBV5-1	ASTGVITNTGELF
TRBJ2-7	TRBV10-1	ASSEKLGPYEQY
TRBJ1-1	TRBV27	ASRTRYREIAEAF
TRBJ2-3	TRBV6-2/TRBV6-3	ASSSNSGSDTQY
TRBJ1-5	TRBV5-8	ASSRGGYFDNQPQH
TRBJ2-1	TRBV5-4	ASSLSSGSLNEQF
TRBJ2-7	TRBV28	ASRGPIYNQY
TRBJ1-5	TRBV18	ASSPAQSLSSNQPQH
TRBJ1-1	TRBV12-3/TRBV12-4	ASRRSGTLNTEAF
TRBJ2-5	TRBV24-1	ATSAHNRDGKETQY
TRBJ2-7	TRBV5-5	ASSLYSGQTYEQY
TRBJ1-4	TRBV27	ASSTQGLNEKLF
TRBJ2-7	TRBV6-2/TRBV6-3	ASSYRDRVHEQY
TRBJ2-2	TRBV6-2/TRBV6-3	ASKISDTGELF
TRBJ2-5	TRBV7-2	ASSSDRGLETQY
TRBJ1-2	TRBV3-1	ASSQDRGRDGKGYT